These T cell receptor beta chains were read from a single sample in a study of blood T cell repertoires in COVID-19. Clones were read by immunoSEQ multiplex PCR, and TCRdb kept only the in-frame ones, dropping some. The table records around 220,000 clones, approximately 78% of them present only once. Sample: peripheral blood. Receptors were obtained from a woman older than 75 with acute or convalescent COVID-19. Both conserved end residues are part of each CDR3. D genes are given only for firm matches.

TRBJ2-7	TRBV7-9	-	CASSPGTLYEQYF
TRBJ2-5	TRBV6-4	TRBD2	CASSLIAGQETQYF
TRBJ2-3	TRBV9	-	CASSVSLVSTDTQYF
TRBJ1-2	TRBV5-6	-	CASSFHTGWYTF
TRBJ1-5	TRBV4-2	-	CASSQEPTEDQPQHF
TRBJ1-1	TRBV4-2	-	CASSPRGGNTEAFF
TRBJ2-5	TRBV3-1/TRBV3-2	TRBD1	CASSQGQIVGTQYF
TRBJ1-4	TRBV7-2	-	CASSLNRATNEKLFF
TRBJ2-1	TRBV7-9	-	CASSSWAANEQFF
TRBJ2-7	TRBV7-8	-	CASSPSYEQYF
TRBJ2-7	TRBV7-9	-	CASSRRGDSYEQYF
TRBJ2-7	TRBV30	TRBD2	CAWSVTSGREYGSYEQYF
TRBJ2-7	TRBV9	-	CASSVAAGPFLEQYF
TRBJ1-2	TRBV5-8	-	CASSLYSTF
TRBJ1-3	TRBV3-1/TRBV3-2	-	CASSQIQGSGNTIYF
TRBJ1-1	TRBV18	TRBD1	CASSTQGQGAEAFF
TRBJ1-2	TRBV29-1	-	CSVATGRGYGYTF
TRBJ2-7	TRBV30	TRBD2	CAWSVLAGALPLQYF
TRBJ2-7	TRBV6-5	TRBD1	CASSSRTGQYEQYF
TRBJ2-5	TRBV19	TRBD2	CASSTGGSGKETQYF
TRBJ2-2	TRBV5-1	TRBD1	CASSFDRGNTGELFF
TRBJ2-5	TRBV7-2	TRBD2	CASSLVASGQETQYF
TRBJ1-2	TRBV28	-	CASSLFRGSNYGYTF
TRBJ2-7	TRBV11-3	TRBD1	CASTTTGTGPTYEQYF
TRBJ2-7	TRBV27	-	CASGDPPTYEPYF
TRBJ2-3	TRBV7-2	-	CASSFGGEFTQYF
TRBJ2-7	TRBV4-1	TRBD1	CASSRSTGGSYEQYF
TRBJ2-3	TRBV6-4	TRBD2	CASSEGLGGDTQYF
TRBJ1-5	TRBV12-3/TRBV12-4	-	CASSSYSNQPQHF
TRBJ2-7	TRBV6-5	-	CASTLEVGNYEQYF
TRBJ2-3	TRBV11-2	TRBD2	CASSFSGTSGTDTQYF
TRBJ2-7	TRBV4-2	-	CASSQDSSYEQYF
TRBJ2-2	TRBV5-1	-	CASSYTDRGTGELFF
TRBJ1-1	TRBV19	TRBD1	CASSIAVDRGGTEAFF
TRBJ2-5	TRBV3-1/TRBV3-2	-	CASSGSARETQYF
TRBJ2-1	TRBV7-3	-	CASSLSGSEGNEQFF
TRBJ1-3	TRBV19	TRBD1	CASSTPGQGSGNTIYF
TRBJ1-5	TRBV5-6	TRBD1	CASSLALAGGSNQPQHF
TRBJ2-7	TRBV29-1	TRBD1	CSVRQGGEQYF
TRBJ1-1	TRBV7-3	-	CASRQVPNTEAFF
TRBJ2-5	TRBV29-1	TRBD2	CSVEDRREWSETQYF
TRBJ1-2	TRBV12-5	-	CASGPTGLPNYGYTF
TRBJ2-7	TRBV6-5	-	CASRPPDFYEQYF
TRBJ2-7	TRBV2	-	CASIRTAYYEQYF
TRBJ2-7	TRBV24-1	-	CATSDTFSAPDEQYF
TRBJ2-7	TRBV3-1/TRBV3-2	-	CASSPRGIHEQYF
TRBJ2-1	TRBV24-1	TRBD2	CATSAPSGAYNEQFF
TRBJ1-4	TRBV30	TRBD1	CAWNLDRAGEKLFF